Listed below are T cell receptor beta chains from one sample, sequenced in a study of T cells after posttransplantation cyclophosphamide. The table came from immunoSEQ multiplex PCR; TCRdb's copy has only in-frame clones and leaves some out. The data hold roughly 12,000 clones, with about 2.1% observed a single time. The input for sequencing was PBMCs, taken after allogeneic stem cell transplant with posttransplant cyclophosphamide. The origin of the receptors is a male patient younger than 45 who received an allogeneic stem cell transplant from a related donor, was CMV-positive, and had no GVHD. Some T cells may possibly be graft donor cells. The conserved cysteine and the conserved F or W are not part of the CDR3 here. D genes are given only for firm matches.

CDR3: AWSPREGQY
V: TRBV30
J: TRBJ2-7
length: 9
D: .

CDR3: ASSLAAPEEQY
V: TRBV7-9
J: TRBJ2-7
length: 11
D: .

CDR3: ASSEWTGNYNEQF
V: TRBV25-1
J: TRBJ2-1
length: 13
D: TRBD1

CDR3: ASRQREGGYEQY
V: TRBV2
J: TRBJ2-7
length: 12
D: TRBD2

CDR3: ASNPRASGGADTQY
V: TRBV19
J: TRBJ2-3
length: 14
D: TRBD2

CDR3: ASSSPIRPTISSSGADTQY
V: TRBV7-6
J: TRBJ2-3
length: 19
D: .

CDR3: ASKEAGAGRETQY
V: TRBV27
J: TRBJ2-5
length: 13
D: .

CDR3: ASSQGGVSRGETQY
V: TRBV4-3
J: TRBJ2-5
length: 14
D: .

CDR3: ASSGSISRWDSSGNTIY
V: TRBV9
J: TRBJ1-3
length: 17
D: TRBD1

CDR3: ASSVDSSIEQY
V: TRBV7-9
J: TRBJ2-7
length: 11
D: .

CDR3: ASSVASGGRGPDTQY
V: TRBV9
J: TRBJ2-3
length: 15
D: TRBD2

CDR3: ASSSSLAGDSSGANVLT
V: TRBV27
J: TRBJ2-6
length: 17
D: TRBD2

CDR3: ASSIRLAGVLGELF
V: TRBV5-4
J: TRBJ2-2
length: 14
D: TRBD2

CDR3: ANRAGAPRTGELF
V: TRBV5-8
J: TRBJ2-2
length: 13
D: .

CDR3: ASSGTAYGELF
V: TRBV19
J: TRBJ2-2
length: 11
D: .

CDR3: ASSMATAWPQETQY
V: TRBV19
J: TRBJ2-5
length: 14
D: .

CDR3: ASSQELHPYEQY
V: TRBV14
J: TRBJ2-7
length: 12
D: .

CDR3: ASSPKRAGFYEQF
V: TRBV7-3
J: TRBJ2-1
length: 13
D: TRBD2

CDR3: ASSLYWRDSGGYT
V: TRBV27
J: TRBJ1-2
length: 13
D: TRBD1

CDR3: ASSGSTGGGNIQY
V: TRBV2
J: TRBJ2-4
length: 13
D: TRBD1

CDR3: AWSGQATGPQH
V: TRBV30
J: TRBJ1-5
length: 11
D: .

CDR3: ASSMTNAGAKNIQY
V: TRBV19
J: TRBJ2-4
length: 14
D: .

CDR3: ASSDGALTTLETQY
V: TRBV25-1
J: TRBJ2-5
length: 14
D: .

CDR3: ASSVSDGLAGEPDTQY
V: TRBV9
J: TRBJ2-3
length: 16
D: TRBD2

CDR3: ASSYLAGGSETQY
V: TRBV6-6
J: TRBJ2-5
length: 13
D: TRBD2

CDR3: ASSLAGPSYEQY
V: TRBV7-2
J: TRBJ2-7
length: 12
D: .

CDR3: ASSLGQGAFMNTEAF
V: TRBV5-1
J: TRBJ1-1
length: 15
D: TRBD1

CDR3: ASSLTLRSTEAF
V: TRBV27
J: TRBJ1-1
length: 12
D: .

CDR3: ASSEWPNYGYT
V: TRBV10-1
J: TRBJ1-2
length: 11
D: .

CDR3: SVVAGGGRETQY
V: TRBV29-1
J: TRBJ2-5
length: 12
D: TRBD2

CDR3: ASSESTRPHPGLNEQF
V: TRBV10-2
J: TRBJ2-1
length: 16
D: .

CDR3: ASSGGEGGSPLH
V: TRBV9
J: TRBJ1-6
length: 12
D: .

CDR3: ASSYLSGTGTSPLH
V: TRBV6-5
J: TRBJ1-6
length: 14
D: TRBD1

CDR3: ASSEGLAPNEQF
V: TRBV9
J: TRBJ2-1
length: 12
D: TRBD2

CDR3: ASSLFRTSSYNEQF
V: TRBV27
J: TRBJ2-1
length: 14
D: TRBD2

CDR3: ASSLAGTGYGYT
V: TRBV28
J: TRBJ1-2
length: 12
D: TRBD1

CDR3: ASSPGTGSTEAF
V: TRBV18
J: TRBJ1-1
length: 12
D: TRBD1

CDR3: ASSLFVGGLRSGNTIY
V: TRBV5-5
J: TRBJ1-3
length: 16
D: .

CDR3: ASSLAKASGSTDTQY
V: TRBV28
J: TRBJ2-3
length: 15
D: TRBD2

CDR3: ASSIGLAVSEETQY
V: TRBV19
J: TRBJ2-5
length: 14
D: TRBD2

CDR3: ASSSLGQVYNEQF
V: TRBV7-8
J: TRBJ2-1
length: 13
D: TRBD1

CDR3: ASRPTSASYEQY
V: TRBV6-5
J: TRBJ2-7
length: 12
D: TRBD2

CDR3: ASSEGRGVYGYT
V: TRBV2
J: TRBJ1-2
length: 12
D: .

CDR3: ASSLVLTGELF
V: TRBV7-9
J: TRBJ2-2
length: 11
D: .

CDR3: ASSLSGTSSDTQY
V: TRBV7-3
J: TRBJ2-3
length: 13
D: TRBD2

CDR3: ASSQDRRETQY
V: TRBV4-2
J: TRBJ2-5
length: 11
D: .